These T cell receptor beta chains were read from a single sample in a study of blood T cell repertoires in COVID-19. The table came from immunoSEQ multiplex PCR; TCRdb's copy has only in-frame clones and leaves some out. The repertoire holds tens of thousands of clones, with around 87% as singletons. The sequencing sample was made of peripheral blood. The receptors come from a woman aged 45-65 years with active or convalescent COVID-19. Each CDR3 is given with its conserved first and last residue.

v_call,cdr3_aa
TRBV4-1,CASSQDSGGSSGNEQFF
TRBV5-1,CASSSETGGRSPLHF
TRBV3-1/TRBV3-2,CASSLRTGPSGNTIYF
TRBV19,CASRTGGSANYGYTF
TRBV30,CAWSLGTGTYEQYF
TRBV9,CASSVGTAGEKLFF
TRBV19,CASSIGGLGTQYF
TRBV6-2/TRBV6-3,CASSGQGAGTEAFF
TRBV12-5,CASGFSYEQYF
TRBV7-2,CASSLVRQGYYEQYF
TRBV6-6,CASSYGQRYQPQHF
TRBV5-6,CATSGQTDYGYTF
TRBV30,CAWSGADQAFF
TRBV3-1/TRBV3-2,CASSRVAGPQETQYF
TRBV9,CASTRRGGAGNTEAFF